The 15 T cell receptor beta chains listed next were all sequenced from one sample in a study of blood T cell repertoires in COVID-19. The method was immunoSEQ multiplex PCR; TCRdb's version includes in-frame clones alone and lacks a portion of them. This table holds about 80,000 clones, around four fifths found once. The sample consisted of peripheral blood. The receptors were sampled from a human donor in a cohort sampled during active COVID-19.

The gene calls are TRBV20-1 and TRBJ1-2; D remains ambiguous. Deletions cut 3 bases from V and 8 bases from J, with 13 bases between. This CDR3 comprises 12 residues. Germline V gene sequence: CDR1 DFQATT, CDR2 SNEGSKA (reference sequence). The CDR3 DNA reads TGCAGTGCTAGTGAAGGACTATGGGGCTACACCTTC. This codes for CSASEGLWGYTF.

The J gene is TRBJ2-7, the V gene TRBV5-1, with 11 bases that match TRBD1. V lost 4 bases to trimming and J lost 6 bases; unmatched junction nucleotides: 6. CDR3 length: 14 amino acids. CDR1 SGHRS and CDR2 YFSETQ come from the germline V gene. The CDR3 DNA follows: TGCGCCAGCAGCGAGGACAGGGGGCTCCGCGAGCAGTACTTC. Its translation is CASSEDRGLREQYF.

This clone was picked up a small number of times. J is TRBJ2-2 and V is TRBV24-1; 10 bases map to TRBD1. Per germline, CDR1 KGHDR and CDR2 SFDVKD. The CDR3 spans 19 residues. With V trimmed by 0 bases and J by 2 bases, 8 bases remained unmatched. As DNA, the CDR3 is TGTGCCACCAGTGATTTGCCCAGGACAGGGGGGCTCAACACCGGGGAGCTGTTTTTT. This sequence encodes CATSDLPRTGGLNTGELFF.

CDR3 residues: CASSRQGTSNQPQHF. The CDR3 nucleotides read TGTGCCAGCAGCCGACAGGGAACTAGCAATCAGCCCCAGCATTTT. The V gene is TRBV2, the J gene TRBJ1-5; 7 bases map to TRBD1. Germline-derived CDR1 and CDR2 are SNHLY and FYNNEI. The CDR3 runs to 15 residues. The J segment lost 0 bases and the V segment lost 6 bases, leaving 5 bases of the junction unmatched. The full variable domain, in which reference TRBV2 and TRBJ1-5 provide the parts outside the CDR3, is EPEVTQTPSHQVTQMGQEVILRCVPISNHLYFYWYRQILGQKVEFLVSFYNNEISEKSEIFDDQFSVERPDGSNFTLKIRSTKLEDSAMYFCASSRQGTSNQPQHFGDGTRLSIL.

This chain joins TRBV5-4 and TRBJ2-1, with no clear D. V lost 1 base and J 8 bases, leaving 7 bases between the germline ends. Germline CDR1 is SGHNT and CDR2 is YYREEE (reference sequence). This CDR3 spans 12 amino acids. CDR3 bases: TGTGCCAGCAGCTTGAAGCCCCATGAGCAGTTCTTC. It is translated as CASSLKPHEQFF.

The chain is built from TRBV6-5 and TRBJ1-1; no firm D call. V dropped 4 bases and J dropped 0 bases, with 9 bases sitting between them. The length of the CDR3 is 14 residues. CDR1 and CDR2 from the germline V gene are MNHEY and SVGAGI. The CDR3 region is CASSSGVMNTEAFF. In nucleotides, the CDR3 is TGTGCCAGCAGTTCCGGGGTCATGAACACTGAAGCTTTCTTT.

The sample holds one count of this clone. The V and J genes are TRBV7-9 and TRBJ2-1; TRBD2 matches 16 bases. CDR3 size: 17 residues. The germline CDR1 and CDR2 sequences are SEHNR and FQNEAQ (reference sequence). Trimming at V came to 2 bases and at J to 9 bases, leaving 7 bases not matched to a gene. CDR3 loop: CASSLPGLAGGPSEQFF. CDR3 coding DNA: TGTGCCAGCAGCTTACCGGGACTAGCGGGGGGGCCTAGTGAGCAGTTCTTC.

This clone was observed a few times. The chain employs TRBV6-1 and TRBJ2-5, with D possibly being TRBD2 (7 bases). V gave up 3 bases and J gave up 5 bases, with 13 bases separating them. The CDR3 is 14 residues long. CDR1 and CDR2 from the germline V gene are MNHNS and SASEGT. CDR3 DNA: TGTGCCAGCAGTGATTGGGGGGGCCGGGAGACCCAGTACTTC. This encodes CASSDWGGRETQYF.

The rearrangement uses TRBV19 and TRBJ1-1, with a possible D match to TRBD1 (5 bases). Trimming shortened V by 7 bases and J by 5 bases, and 14 bases separated the two germline ends. This CDR3 contains 13 residues. Germline V CDR1 and CDR2: LNHDA, SQIVND (reference sequence). Written as DNA, the CDR3 is TGTGCCAGTACCGTCGACAGCGGGACTGAAGCTTTCTTT. Amino acid sequence: CASTVDSGTEAFF.

The gene calls are TRBV11-2 and TRBJ1-1, with D hard to call. The V end lost 3 bases, the J end lost 10 bases, and 15 bases lay between the germline ends. The CDR3 runs to 13 residues. Germline V CDR1 and CDR2: SGHAT, FQNNGV. The CDR3 loop reads CASSLESVSSAFF. CDR3 in DNA: TGTGCCAGCAGCTTGGAGTCGGTTTCGTCAGCTTTCTTT.

This chain links TRBV5-3 with TRBJ1-2; TRBD1 agrees at 9 bases. TRBV5-3 qualifies as an ORF whose function is uncertain. The CDR3 covers 13 residues. V gave up 0 bases and J gave up 8 bases; unmatched junction bases: 2. CDR3 sequence (DNA): TGTGCCAGAAGCTTGGGGACAGGGGAAGGCTACACCTTC. Translation gives CARSLGTGEGYTF.

V gene TRBV5-6 combines with J gene TRBJ1-2; TRBD1 is a possible D gene (6 bases). The V and J ends lost 4 bases and 8 bases respectively, with 15 bases between them. This CDR3 contains 13 residues. Germline CDR1 and CDR2: SGHDT and YYEEEE. This CDR3 reads CASSPWGGEGYTF. The DNA of the CDR3 is TGTGCCAGCAGCCCCTGGGGGGGCGAAGGCTACACCTTC.

The V call is TRBV28, the J call TRBJ2-5; no firm D call. The CDR3 is 13 amino acids. Trimming stripped 2 bases from V and 14 bases from J, with 18 bases between. Germline CDR1 reads MDHEN; CDR2 reads SYDVKM. DNA for the CDR3: TGTGCCAGCAGTTTAAGTCCCCCGGTGCCACCCTACTTC. It translates to CASSLSPPVPPYF.

Points on this clone: Other DNA sequences of this sample code for an identical CDR3. The chain uses TRBV19 and TRBJ1-1; TRBD1 matches at 7 bases. The V gene end was trimmed by 6 bases and the J gene end by 1 base; junction bases not matched to a gene: 5. CDR1 is LNHDA, CDR2 SQIVND, per germline (reference sequence). The CDR3 has 14 amino acids. The chain's CDR3 is CASRRQGANTEAFF. As DNA, the CDR3 is TGTGCCAGTAGGCGACAGGGCGCGAACACTGAAGCTTTCTTT. The full variable domain, rest sourced from reference TRBV19 and TRBJ1-1, is DGGITQSPKYLFRKEGQNVTLSCEQNLNHDAMYWYRQDPGQGLRLIYYSQIVNDFQKGDIAEGYSVSREKKESFPLTVTSAQKNPTAFYLCASRRQGANTEAFFGQGTRLTVV.

The chain combines TRBV28 with TRBJ2-7; D remains unclear. CDR3 length equals 14 residues. From germline, CDR1 is MDHEN and CDR2 SYDVKM. Trimming removed 6 bases from V and 0 bases from J, with 12 bases in between. Here the CDR3 reads CASRHLLRSYEQYF. In DNA, the CDR3 is TGTGCCAGCAGGCATCTCCTACGCTCCTACGAGCAGTACTTC.